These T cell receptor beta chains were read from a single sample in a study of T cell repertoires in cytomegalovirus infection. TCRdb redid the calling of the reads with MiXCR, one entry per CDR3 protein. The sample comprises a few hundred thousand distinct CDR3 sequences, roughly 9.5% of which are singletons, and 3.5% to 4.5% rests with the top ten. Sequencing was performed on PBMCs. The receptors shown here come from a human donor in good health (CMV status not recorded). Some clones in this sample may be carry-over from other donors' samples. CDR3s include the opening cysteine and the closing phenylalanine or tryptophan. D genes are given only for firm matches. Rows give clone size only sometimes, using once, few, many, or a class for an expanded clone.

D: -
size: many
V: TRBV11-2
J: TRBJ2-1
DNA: TGTGCCAGCAGCTTAGCCCCTACCGCCTCCTACAATGAGCAGTTCTTC
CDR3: CASSLAPTASYNEQFF

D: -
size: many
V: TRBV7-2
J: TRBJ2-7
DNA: TGTGCCAGCAGCCCTGGGGCAGGGGCCTACGAGCAGTACTTC
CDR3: CASSPGAGAYEQYF

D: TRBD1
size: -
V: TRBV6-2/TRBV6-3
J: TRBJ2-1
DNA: TGTGCCAGCAGCCGACCTCCGGGACAGGGTATCAATGAGCAGTTCTTC
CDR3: CASSRPPGQGINEQFF

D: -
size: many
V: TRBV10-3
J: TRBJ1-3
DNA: TGTGCCATCAGTGGGCCTCCTGTAGCCTCTGGAAACACCATATATTTT
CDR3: CAISGPPVASGNTIYF

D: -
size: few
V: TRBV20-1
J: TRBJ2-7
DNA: TGCAGTGCTAGGGAGGGACAGCCGGACAGGCGGGATTACGAGCAGTACTTC
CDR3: CSAREGQPDRRDYEQYF

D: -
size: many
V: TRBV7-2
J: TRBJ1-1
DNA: TGTGCCAGCAGCCCAGCCAACACTGAAGCTTTCTTT
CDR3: CASSPANTEAFF

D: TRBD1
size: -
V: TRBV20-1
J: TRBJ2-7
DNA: TGCAGTGCTCCCAGGGGGTACGAGCAGTACTTC
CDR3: CSAPRGYEQYF

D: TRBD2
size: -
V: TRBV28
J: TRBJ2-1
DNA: TGTGCCAGCAGCCTCATAGTCCTCGGGACTAGCGAGGAGAGCTCCTACAATGAGCAGTTCTTC
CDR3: CASSLIVLGTSEESSYNEQFF

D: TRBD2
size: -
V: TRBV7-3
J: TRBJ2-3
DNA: TGTGCCAGCAGCCCCCCAGCGGGGGATACGCAGTATTTT
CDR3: CASSPPAGDTQYF

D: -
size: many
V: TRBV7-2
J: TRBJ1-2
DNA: TGTGCCAGCAGCTTAGGACAGATAGCTAACTATGGCTACACCTTC
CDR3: CASSLGQIANYGYTF

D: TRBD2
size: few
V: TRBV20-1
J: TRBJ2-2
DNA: TGCAGTGCTAGCGGGGGGGCCTCCGGGGAGCTGTTTTTT
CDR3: CSASGGASGELFF

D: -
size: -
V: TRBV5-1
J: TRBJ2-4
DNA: TGCGCCAGCAGCCCGGGCCCCGAGGGGACCAAAAACATTCAGTACTTC
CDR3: CASSPGPEGTKNIQYF

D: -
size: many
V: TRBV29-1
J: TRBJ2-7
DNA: TGCAGCGTTGAAGTTTTTGAGGAGGGATTCTACGAGCAGTACTTC
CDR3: CSVEVFEEGFYEQYF

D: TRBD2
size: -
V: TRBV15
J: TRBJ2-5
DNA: TGTGCCACCAGGTCAACGGGGGGGCCCCGAGAGACCCAGTACTTC
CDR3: CATRSTGGPRETQYF

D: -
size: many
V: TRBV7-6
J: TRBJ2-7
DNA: TGTGCCAGCAGCTTCGACGGAGCCTACGAGCAGTACTTC
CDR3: CASSFDGAYEQYF

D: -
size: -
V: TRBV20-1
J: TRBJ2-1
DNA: TGCAGTGCTAGCAGAGACTCCTACAATGAGCAGTTCTTC
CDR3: CSASRDSYNEQFF

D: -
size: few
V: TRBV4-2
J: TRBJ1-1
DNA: TGTGCCAGCAGCCTCCGCGAGGACACTGAAGCTTTCTTT
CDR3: CASSLREDTEAFF

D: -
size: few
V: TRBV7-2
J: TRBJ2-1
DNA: TGTGCCAGCAGCTTAAATAAGCGTGGTCGGAACAATGAGCAGTTCTTC
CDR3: CASSLNKRGRNNEQFF

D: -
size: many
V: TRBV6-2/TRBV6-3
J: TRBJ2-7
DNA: TGTGCCAGCAGTCCAAGGGGGGCCTCCTACGAGCAGTACTTC
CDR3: CASSPRGASYEQYF

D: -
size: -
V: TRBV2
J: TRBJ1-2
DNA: TGTGCCAGCAGGGCTGGACAGACTTATGGCTACACCTTC
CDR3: CASRAGQTYGYTF

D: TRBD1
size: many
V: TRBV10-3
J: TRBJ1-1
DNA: TGTGCCATCAGCGGACAGGGTGGTGAGACTGAAGCTTTCTTT
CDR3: CAISGQGGETEAFF

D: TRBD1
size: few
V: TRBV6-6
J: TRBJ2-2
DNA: TGTGCCAGCAGTTCCGGGACAGTGACCGGGGAGCTGTTTTTT
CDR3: CASSSGTVTGELFF

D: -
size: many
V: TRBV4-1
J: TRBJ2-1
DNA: TGCGCCAGCAGCCAAGGTTCTATATACAATGAGCAGTTCTTC
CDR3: CASSQGSIYNEQFF

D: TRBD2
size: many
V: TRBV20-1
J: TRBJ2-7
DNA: TGCAGTGCGTTGACTAGCGGGGGAAGTGAGCAGTACTTC
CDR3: CSALTSGGSEQYF

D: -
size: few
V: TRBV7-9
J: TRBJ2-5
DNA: TGTGCCAGCAGCTTAGCGGTGCGAGAGACCCAGTACTTC
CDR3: CASSLAVRETQYF

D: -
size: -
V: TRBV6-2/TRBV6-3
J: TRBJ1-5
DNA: TGTGCCAGCAGTTATAATGGGTGGAATCAGCCCCAGCATTTT
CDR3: CASSYNGWNQPQHF

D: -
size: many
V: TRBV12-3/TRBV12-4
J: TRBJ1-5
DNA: TGTGCCAGCAGTCGGAATACAGGGCCGTTTTGGCCCCAGCATTTT
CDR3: CASSRNTGPFWPQHF

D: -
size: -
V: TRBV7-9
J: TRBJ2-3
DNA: TGTGCCAGCAAACCAGGGGAGGCAGATACGCAGTATTTT
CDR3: CASKPGEADTQYF

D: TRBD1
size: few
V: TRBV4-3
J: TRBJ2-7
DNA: TGCGCCAGCAGCCAAGATCACAGGGGCTCCTACGAGCAGTACTTC
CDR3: CASSQDHRGSYEQYF

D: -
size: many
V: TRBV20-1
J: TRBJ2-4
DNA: TGCAGTGCTAGAGATGTAGGTGCAGCCAAAAACATTCAGTACTTC
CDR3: CSARDVGAAKNIQYF

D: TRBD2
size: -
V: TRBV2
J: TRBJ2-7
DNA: TGTGCCAGCAGTGAAGGATCGGCGGGGCGGGAGCTGTACTTC
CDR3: CASSEGSAGRELYF

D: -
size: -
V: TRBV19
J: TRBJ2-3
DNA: TGTGCCAGCAGCACAGGGATTTTCACAGATACGCAGTATTTT
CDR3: CASSTGIFTDTQYF

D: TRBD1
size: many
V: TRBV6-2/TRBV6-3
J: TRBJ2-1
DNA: TGTGCCAGCAGTTACGGACAGGGGAACAATGAGCAGTTCTTC
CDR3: CASSYGQGNNEQFF

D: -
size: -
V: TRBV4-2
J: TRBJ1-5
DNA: TGTGCCAGCAGCCAACAGGACAGAGATGATCAGCCCCAGCATTTT
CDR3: CASSQQDRDDQPQHF

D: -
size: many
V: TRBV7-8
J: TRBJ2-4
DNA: TGTGCCAGCAGCTTAGTAGAGACCATTCAGTACTTC
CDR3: CASSLVETIQYF

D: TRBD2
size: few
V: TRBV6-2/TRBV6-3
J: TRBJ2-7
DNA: TGTGCCAGCATTGAAAGCGGGAGGTTCCTCGGCGAGCAGTACTTC
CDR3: CASIESGRFLGEQYF

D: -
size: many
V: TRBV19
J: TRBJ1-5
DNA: TGTGCCAGTAGGAGGGGACGGAATCAGCCCCAGCATTTT
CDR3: CASRRGRNQPQHF

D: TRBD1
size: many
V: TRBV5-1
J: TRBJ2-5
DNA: TGCGCCAGCAGCGAGGGACAGCTCCAAGAGACCCAGTACTTC
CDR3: CASSEGQLQETQYF

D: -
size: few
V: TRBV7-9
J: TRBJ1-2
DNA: TGTGCCAGCAGCTTTCAAAACTATGGCTACACCTTC
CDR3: CASSFQNYGYTF

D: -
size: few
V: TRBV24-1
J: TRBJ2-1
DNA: TGTGCCACCAGGACTAGTGCCCAAGATGAGCAGTTCTTC
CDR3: CATRTSAQDEQFF

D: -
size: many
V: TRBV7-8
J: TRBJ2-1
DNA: TGTGCCAGCAGCCGGGAGAGGGCTAGTAGCAATGAGCAGTTCTTC
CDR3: CASSRERASSNEQFF

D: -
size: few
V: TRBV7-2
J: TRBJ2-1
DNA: TGTGCCAGCAGCTTAGAGGCGGTGACGAACAATGAGCAGTTCTTC
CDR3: CASSLEAVTNNEQFF

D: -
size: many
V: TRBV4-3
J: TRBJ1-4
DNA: TGCGCCAGCAGCCCCACCATTCCGGGAACTAATGAAAAACTGTTTTTT
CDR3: CASSPTIPGTNEKLFF

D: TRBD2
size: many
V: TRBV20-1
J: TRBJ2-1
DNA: TGCAGTGCACAACCGACTAGCGGGAGGAACGAGCAGTTCTTC
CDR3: CSAQPTSGRNEQFF

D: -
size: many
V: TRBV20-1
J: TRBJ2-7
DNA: TGCAGTGCAGGGGGCCTGCGGGGCGGCGAGCAGTACTTC
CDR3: CSAGGLRGGEQYF

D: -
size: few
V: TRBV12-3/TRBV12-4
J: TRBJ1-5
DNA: TGTGCCAGCAGTGTGGACGGGGGGCCCCAGCATTTT
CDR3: CASSVDGGPQHF

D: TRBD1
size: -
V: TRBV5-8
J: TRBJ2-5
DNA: TGTGCCAGCAGCTTGATGGGGACAGGCCAAGAGACCCAGTACTTC
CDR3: CASSLMGTGQETQYF

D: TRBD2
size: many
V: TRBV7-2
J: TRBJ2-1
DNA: TGTGCCAGCAGCCGAAGCGGGGGGGCGGGTTGGGAGCAGTTCTTC
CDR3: CASSRSGGAGWEQFF

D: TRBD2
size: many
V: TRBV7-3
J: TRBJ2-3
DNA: TGTGCCAGCAGCTTAGATGTGGGGAGGGCCATGGATACGCAGTATTTT
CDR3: CASSLDVGRAMDTQYF

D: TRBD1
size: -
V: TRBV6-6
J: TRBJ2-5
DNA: TGTGCCAGCAGTGGAAAGGGGGCGATTAGGGAGACCCAGTACTTC
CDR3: CASSGKGAIRETQYF

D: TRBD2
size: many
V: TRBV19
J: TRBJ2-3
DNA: TGTGCCAGTAGCGAAGCGGGATCATACACAGATACGCAGTATTTT
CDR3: CASSEAGSYTDTQYF